The clone carrying this T cell receptor (beta chain) turned up a few times. Its cognate antigen is unknown. This sample was included in a study of neurological immune-mediated disorders. Trimming took off 0 bases at V and 2 bases at J, with 12 bases between the two ends. The germline V gene encodes CDR1 KGHSH and CDR2 LQKENI. The CDR3 runs 16 residues. The authors made cDNA by 5'RACE with 10-nucleotide random UMIs. A single run covered 15-18 subjects with over 200 million TCR-beta sequences. MiXCR was run by TCRdb on the 5' RACE reads, yielding one entry per CDR3 protein. This sample yields some 71,000 distinct CDR3 sequences, of which 10% are seen a single time; approximately 9.6% belongs to the top ten. Findings of the study overall: HTLV-1-associated myelopathy had the most TCR clonal expansion, and multiple sclerosis had the least, less than healthy controls.

The time point: longitudinal time-point 1 (baseline). The unsorted libraries were generated from a total of 2 million PBMCs, which had been stored in RNAlater at -80 C. This clonotype originated in a man aged 30 to 45 in good health. The gene calls are TRBV18 and TRBJ2-3, with D hard to call. The sample taken for sequencing was PBMCs. The CDR3 spells CASSPPNLRSTDTQYF. In DNA, the CDR3 is TGTGCCAGCTCACCACCAAACCTGAGGTCCACAGATACGCAGTATTTT. The entire variable domain, with the rest obtained from reference TRBV18 and TRBJ2-3, is as follows: NAGVMQNPRHLVRRRGQEARLRCSPMKGHSHVYWYRQLPEEGLKFMVYLQKENIIDESGMPKERFSAEFPKEGPSILRIQQVVRGDSAAYFCASSPPNLRSTDTQYFGPGTRLTVL.